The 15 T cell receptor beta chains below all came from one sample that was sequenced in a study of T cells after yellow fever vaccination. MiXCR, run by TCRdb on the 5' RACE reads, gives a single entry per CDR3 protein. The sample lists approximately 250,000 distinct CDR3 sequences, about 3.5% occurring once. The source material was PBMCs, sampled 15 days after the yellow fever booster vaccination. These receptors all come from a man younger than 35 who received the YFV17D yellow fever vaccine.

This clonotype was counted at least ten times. The CDR3 DNA sequence: TGTGCCAGCAGTCGCAGAGAGCAGTTCTTC. Encoded protein: CASSRREQFF. The rearrangement joins TRBV12-3 or TRBV12-4 to TRBJ2-1; D call uncertain. This CDR3 has 10 amino acids. V was shortened by 5 bases and J by 10 bases, with 6 bases between the two germline ends.

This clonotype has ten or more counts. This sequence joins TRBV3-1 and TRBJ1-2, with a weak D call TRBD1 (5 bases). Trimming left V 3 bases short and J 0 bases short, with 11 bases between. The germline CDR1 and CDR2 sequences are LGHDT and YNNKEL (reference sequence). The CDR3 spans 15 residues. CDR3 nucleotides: TGTGCCAGCAGCCACGACAGTAGAGCTAACTATGGCTACACCTTC. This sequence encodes CASSHDSRANYGYTF.

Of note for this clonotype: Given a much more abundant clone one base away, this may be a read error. The CDR3 DNA follows: TGTGCCAGCAGTTTACGCGGACTAGCGGGGGACACCGGGGAGCTGATTTTT. It codes for CASSLRGLAGDTGELIF. This chain links TRBV12-3 or TRBV12-4 with TRBJ2-2, with 13 bases that match TRBD2. This CDR3 region has 17 residues.

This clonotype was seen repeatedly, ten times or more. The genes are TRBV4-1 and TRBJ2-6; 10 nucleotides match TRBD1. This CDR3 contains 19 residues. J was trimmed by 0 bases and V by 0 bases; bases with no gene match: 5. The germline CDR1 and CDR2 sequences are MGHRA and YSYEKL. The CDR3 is CASSQDLDRGDSGANVLTF. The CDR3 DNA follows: TGCGCCAGCAGCCAAGATCTGGACAGGGGGGACTCTGGGGCCAACGTCCTGACTTTC.

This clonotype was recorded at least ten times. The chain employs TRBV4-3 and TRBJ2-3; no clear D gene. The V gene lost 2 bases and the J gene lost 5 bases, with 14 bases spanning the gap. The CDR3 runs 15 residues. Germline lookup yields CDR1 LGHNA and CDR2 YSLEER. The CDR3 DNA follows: TGCGCCAGCAGCCAAAGCTGGCTAGGGTTAGATACGCAGTATTTT. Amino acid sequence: CASSQSWLGLDTQYF.

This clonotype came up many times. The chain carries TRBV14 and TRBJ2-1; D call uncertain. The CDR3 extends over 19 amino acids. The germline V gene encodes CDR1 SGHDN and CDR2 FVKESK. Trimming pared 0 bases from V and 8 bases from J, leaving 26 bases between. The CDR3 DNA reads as TGTGCCAGCAGCCAAGATACCTTGGGCCGCCTTACCTATCTCGATGAGCAGTTCTTC. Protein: CASSQDTLGRLTYLDEQFF.

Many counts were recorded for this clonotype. The CDR3 nucleotides read TGTGCCAGCAGTTACCAGGAGGAAAATTCACCCCTCCACTTT. It specifies CASSYQEENSPLHF. The gene calls are TRBV6-5 and TRBJ1-6; no clear D. CDR3 length: 14 amino acids. Per the germline V gene, CDR1 is MNHEY and CDR2 is SVGAGI. Deletions cut 2 bases from V and 7 bases from J, with 9 bases between.

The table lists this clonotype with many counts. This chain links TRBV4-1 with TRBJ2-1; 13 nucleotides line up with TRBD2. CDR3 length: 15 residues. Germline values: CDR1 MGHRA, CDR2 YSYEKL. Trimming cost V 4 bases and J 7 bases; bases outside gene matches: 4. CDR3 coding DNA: TGCGCCAGCAGCCCCCGACTAGCGGGGGGAAATGAGCAGTTCTTC. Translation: CASSPRLAGGNEQFF.

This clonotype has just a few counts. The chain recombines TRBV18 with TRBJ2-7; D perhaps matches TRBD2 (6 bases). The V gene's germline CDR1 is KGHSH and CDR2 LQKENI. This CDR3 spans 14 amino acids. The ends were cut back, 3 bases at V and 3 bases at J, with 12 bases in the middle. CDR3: CASSPYLEGYEQYV. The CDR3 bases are TGTGCCAGCTCACCTTATTTGGAGGGCTACGAGCAGTACGTC.

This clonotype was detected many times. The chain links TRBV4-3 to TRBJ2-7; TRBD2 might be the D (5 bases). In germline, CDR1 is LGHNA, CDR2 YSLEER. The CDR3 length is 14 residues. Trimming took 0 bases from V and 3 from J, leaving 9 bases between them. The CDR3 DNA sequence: TGCGCCAGCAGCCAAGATATCGGGGACTACGAGCAGTACTTC. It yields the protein CASSQDIGDYEQYF.

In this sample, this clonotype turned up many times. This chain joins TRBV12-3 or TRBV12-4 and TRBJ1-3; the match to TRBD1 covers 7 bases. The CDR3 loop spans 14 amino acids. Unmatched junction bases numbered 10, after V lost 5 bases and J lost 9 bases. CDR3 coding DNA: TGTGCCAGCAGTCCTACGACAGGGTCGGGCACCATATATTTT. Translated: CASSPTTGSGTIYF.

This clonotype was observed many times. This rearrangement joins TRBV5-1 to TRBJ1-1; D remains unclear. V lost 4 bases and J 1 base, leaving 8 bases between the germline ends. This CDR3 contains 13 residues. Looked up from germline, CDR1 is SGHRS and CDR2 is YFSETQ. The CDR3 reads CASSPFRNTEAFF. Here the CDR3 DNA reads TGCGCCAGCAGCCCCTTTCGGAACACTGAAGCTTTCTTT.

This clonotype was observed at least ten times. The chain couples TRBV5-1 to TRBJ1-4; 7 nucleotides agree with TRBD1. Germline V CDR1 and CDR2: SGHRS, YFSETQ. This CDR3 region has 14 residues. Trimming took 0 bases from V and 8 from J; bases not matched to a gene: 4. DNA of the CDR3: TGCGCCAGCAGCTTGGAGGGGGCGCGGGAAAAACTGTTTTTT. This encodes CASSLEGAREKLFF.

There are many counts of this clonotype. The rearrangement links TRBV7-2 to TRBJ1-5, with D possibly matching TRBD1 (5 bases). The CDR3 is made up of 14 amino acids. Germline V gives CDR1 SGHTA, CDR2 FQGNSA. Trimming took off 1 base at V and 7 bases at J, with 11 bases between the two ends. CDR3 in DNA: TGTGCCAGCAGCTTAGATCCAGGGAGGCAGCCCCAGCATTTT. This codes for CASSLDPGRQPQHF.

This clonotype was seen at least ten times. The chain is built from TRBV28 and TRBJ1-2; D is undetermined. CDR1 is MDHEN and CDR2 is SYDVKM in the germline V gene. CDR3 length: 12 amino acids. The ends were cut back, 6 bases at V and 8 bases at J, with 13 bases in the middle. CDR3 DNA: TGTGCCAGCAGCTCCCCCGGAAAAGGCTACACCTTC. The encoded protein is CASSSPGKGYTF.